Detailed here is one TCR beta chain. One end of the junction is discordant with germline, which a read error may explain. This CDR3 is also generated by other DNA sequences in the sample. The sample originates from a study of brain metastases from non-small cell lung cancer. Germline V gene data show CDR1 as SGHKS and CDR2 as YYEKEE (reference sequence). This CDR3 region has 12 residues. Assay: immunoSEQ multiplex PCR; the TCRdb copy retains only in-frame clones and omits some. The data show some 1,200 clones, 80% to 90% seen once. This TCR was sampled from a donor aged 40 or over with non-small cell lung cancer. The chain combines TRBV5-5 with TRBJ2-7; unclear D gene. Sequencing was carried out using tumor-adjacent normal tissue. The CDR3 DNA follows: TGTGCCAGCAGCTTGGTGGCCTACGAGCAGTACTTT. Encoded protein: CASSLVAYEQYF.